This T cell receptor (beta chain) was identified in a study of blood T cell repertoires in COVID-19. Looking at the study overall: PBMCs, B-cell-depleted T cells, or T cells provided the cDNA or gDNA that made up the material.

CDR1 and CDR2 (germline): LGHDT, YNNKEL (reference sequence). There are 16 residues in the CDR3. The ends lost 2 bases at V and 2 bases at J; junction bases unmatched: 7. Libraries were prepared by immunoSEQ multiplex PCR; TCRdb keeps only in-frame clonotypes and omits some of them. The sample consists of 100,000 or so clones, roughly 80% of them appearing once. The sequence derives from an older woman with acute or convalescent COVID-19. This chain joins TRBV3-1 (or the pseudogene TRBV3-2) and TRBJ2-5; 8 positions match TRBD2. Sequencing used peripheral blood. The CDR3 sequence: CASSQHGGGLQETQYF. The CDR3 bases are TGTGCCAGCAGCCAACATGGCGGGGGGCTTCAAGAGACCCAGTACTTC.